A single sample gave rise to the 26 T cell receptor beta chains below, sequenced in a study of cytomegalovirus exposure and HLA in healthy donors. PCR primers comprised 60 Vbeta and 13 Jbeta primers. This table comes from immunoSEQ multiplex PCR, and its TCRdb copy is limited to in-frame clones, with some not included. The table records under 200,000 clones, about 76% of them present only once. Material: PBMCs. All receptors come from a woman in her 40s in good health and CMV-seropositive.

The CDR3, as DNA: TGTGCCAGCAGCTTGTCGGGACAGGGGGGAAACATTCAGTACTTC. Residues: CASSLSGQGGNIQYF. The chain has TRBV7-2 and TRBJ2-4; the match to TRBD1 covers 11 bases. J was trimmed by 6 bases and V by 3 bases; bases with no gene match: 4. The CDR3 has 15 residues. Germline CDR1 and CDR2: SGHTA and FQGNSA.

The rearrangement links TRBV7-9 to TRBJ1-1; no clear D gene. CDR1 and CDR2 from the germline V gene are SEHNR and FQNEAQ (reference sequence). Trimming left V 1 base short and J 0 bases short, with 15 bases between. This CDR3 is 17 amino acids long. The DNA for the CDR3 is TGTGCCAGCAGCTTAGATACCCCGACGGGATTGAACACTGAAGCTTTCTTT. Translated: CASSLDTPTGLNTEAFF.

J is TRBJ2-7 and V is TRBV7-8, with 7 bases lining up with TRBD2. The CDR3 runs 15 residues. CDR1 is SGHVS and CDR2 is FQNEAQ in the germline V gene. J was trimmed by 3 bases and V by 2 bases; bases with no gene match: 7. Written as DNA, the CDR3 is TGTGCCAGCAGCTTACTCGGCGGGAGTAGCTACGAGCAGTACTTC. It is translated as CASSLLGGSSYEQYF.

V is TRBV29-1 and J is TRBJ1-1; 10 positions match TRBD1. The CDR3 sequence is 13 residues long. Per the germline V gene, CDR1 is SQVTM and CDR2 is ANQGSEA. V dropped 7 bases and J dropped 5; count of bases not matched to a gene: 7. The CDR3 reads CSAQGQGDTEAFF. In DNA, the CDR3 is TGCAGCGCCCAAGGACAGGGGGATACTGAAGCTTTCTTT. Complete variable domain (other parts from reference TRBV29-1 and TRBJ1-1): SAVISQKPSRDICQRGTSLTIQCQVDSQVTMMFWYRQQPGQSLTLIATANQGSEATYESGFVIDKFPISRPNLTFSTLTVSNMSPEDSSIYLCSAQGQGDTEAFFGQGTRLTVV.

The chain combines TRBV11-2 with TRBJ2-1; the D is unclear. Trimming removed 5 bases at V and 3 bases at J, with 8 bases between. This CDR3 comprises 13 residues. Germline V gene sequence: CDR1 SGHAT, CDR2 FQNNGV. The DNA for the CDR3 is TGTGCCAGCAGCCCGGAGATCTACAATGAGCAGTTCTTC. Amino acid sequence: CASSPEIYNEQFF. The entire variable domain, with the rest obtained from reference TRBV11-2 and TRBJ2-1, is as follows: EAGVAQSPRYKIIEKRQSVAFWCNPISGHATLYWYQQILGQGPKLLIQFQNNGVVDDSQLPKDRFSAERLKGVDSTLKIQPAKLEDSAVYLCASSPEIYNEQFFGPGTRLTVL.

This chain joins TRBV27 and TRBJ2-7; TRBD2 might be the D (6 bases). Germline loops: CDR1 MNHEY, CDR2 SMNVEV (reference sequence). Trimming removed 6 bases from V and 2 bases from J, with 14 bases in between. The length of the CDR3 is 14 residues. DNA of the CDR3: TGTGCCAGCAGGGTGGGGACTTCGACCTACGAGCAGTACTTC. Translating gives CASRVGTSTYEQYF.

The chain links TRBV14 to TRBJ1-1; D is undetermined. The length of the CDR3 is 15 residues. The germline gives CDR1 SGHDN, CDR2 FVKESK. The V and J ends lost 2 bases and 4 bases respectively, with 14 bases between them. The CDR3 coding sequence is TGTGCCAGCAGCCAATATGGCGAGGGTCTCACTGAAGCTTTCTTT. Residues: CASSQYGEGLTEAFF.

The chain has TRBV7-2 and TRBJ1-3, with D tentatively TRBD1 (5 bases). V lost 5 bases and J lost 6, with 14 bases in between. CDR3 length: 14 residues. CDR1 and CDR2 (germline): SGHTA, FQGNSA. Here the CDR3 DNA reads TGTGCCAGCAGCAGGGGAGGCCCCCAAAACACCATATATTTT. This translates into CASSRGGPQNTIYF. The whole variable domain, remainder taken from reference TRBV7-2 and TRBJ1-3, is GAGVSQSPSNKVTEKGKDVELRCDPISGHTALYWYRQSLGQGLEFLIYFQGNSAPDKSGLPSDRFSAERTGGSVSTLTIQRTQQEDSAVYLCASSRGGPQNTIYFGEGSWLTVV.

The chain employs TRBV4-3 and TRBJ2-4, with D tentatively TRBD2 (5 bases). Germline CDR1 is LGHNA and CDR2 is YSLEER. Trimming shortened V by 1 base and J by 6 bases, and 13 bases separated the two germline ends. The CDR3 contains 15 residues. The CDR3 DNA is TGCGCCAGCAGCCAAGCCTTCTGGGAGAGAAACATTCAGTACTTC. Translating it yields CASSQAFWERNIQYF.

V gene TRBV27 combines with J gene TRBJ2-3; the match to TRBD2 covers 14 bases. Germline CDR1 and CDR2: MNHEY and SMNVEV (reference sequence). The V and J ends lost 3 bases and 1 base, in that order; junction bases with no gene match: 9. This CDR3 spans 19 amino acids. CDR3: CASSFSGTSGRWGTDTQYF. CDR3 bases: TGTGCCAGCAGTTTCTCCGGGACTAGCGGGAGATGGGGCACAGATACGCAGTATTTT.

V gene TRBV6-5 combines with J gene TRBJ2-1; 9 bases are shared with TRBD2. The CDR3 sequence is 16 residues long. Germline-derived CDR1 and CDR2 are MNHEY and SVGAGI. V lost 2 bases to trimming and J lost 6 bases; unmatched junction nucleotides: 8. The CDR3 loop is CASSYGSGSGGNEQFF. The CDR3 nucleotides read TGTGCCAGCAGTTACGGTAGCGGGAGCGGGGGCAATGAGCAGTTCTTC.

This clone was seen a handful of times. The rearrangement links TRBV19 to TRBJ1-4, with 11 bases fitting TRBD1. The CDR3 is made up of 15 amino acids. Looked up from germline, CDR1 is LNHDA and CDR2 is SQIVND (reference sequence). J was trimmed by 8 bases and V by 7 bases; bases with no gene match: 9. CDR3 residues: CASTTRDRGKEKLFF. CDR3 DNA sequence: TGTGCCAGTACCACCCGGGACAGGGGGAAGGAAAAACTGTTTTTT.

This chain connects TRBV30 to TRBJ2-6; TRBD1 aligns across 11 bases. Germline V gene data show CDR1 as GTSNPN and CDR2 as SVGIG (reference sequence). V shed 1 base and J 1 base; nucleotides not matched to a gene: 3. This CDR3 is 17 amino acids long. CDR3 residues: CAWSAGTGGSGANVLTF. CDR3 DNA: TGTGCCTGGAGTGCCGGGACAGGGGGGTCTGGGGCCAACGTCCTGACTTTC.

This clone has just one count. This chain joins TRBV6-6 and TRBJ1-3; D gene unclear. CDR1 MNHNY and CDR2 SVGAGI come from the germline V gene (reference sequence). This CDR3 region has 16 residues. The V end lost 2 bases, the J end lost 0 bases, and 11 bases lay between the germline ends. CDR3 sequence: CASSYSVRGSGNTIYF. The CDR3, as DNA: TGTGCCAGCAGTTACAGTGTACGGGGCTCTGGAAACACCATATATTTT.

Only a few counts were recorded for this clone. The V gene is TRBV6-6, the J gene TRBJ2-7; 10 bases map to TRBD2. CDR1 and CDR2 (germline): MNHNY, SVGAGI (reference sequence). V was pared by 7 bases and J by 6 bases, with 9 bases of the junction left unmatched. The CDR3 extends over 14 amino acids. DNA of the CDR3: TGTGCCAGCACTAGGGGGGGGACTAGCGTCGAGCAGTACTTC. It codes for CASTRGGTSVEQYF.

The chain's CDR3 is CASRSLSGGANTGELFF. The CDR3 DNA reads as TGTGCCAGTAGATCTTTATCGGGGGGCGCGAACACCGGGGAGCTGTTTTTT. V usage is TRBV19 and J usage is TRBJ2-2, with D possibly being TRBD2 (7 bases). V shed 6 bases and J shed 0 bases, with 17 bases lying between them. Germline CDR1 reads LNHDA; CDR2 reads SQIVND (reference sequence). CDR3 length: 17 residues.

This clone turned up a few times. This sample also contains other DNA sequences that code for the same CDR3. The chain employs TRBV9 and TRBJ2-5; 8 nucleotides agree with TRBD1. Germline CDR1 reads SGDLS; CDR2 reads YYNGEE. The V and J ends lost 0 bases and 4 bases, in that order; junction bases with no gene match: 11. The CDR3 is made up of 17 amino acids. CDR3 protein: CASSVALGAGGLETQYF. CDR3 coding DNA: TGTGCCAGCAGCGTAGCTCTGGGGGCAGGGGGCTTAGAGACCCAGTACTTC.

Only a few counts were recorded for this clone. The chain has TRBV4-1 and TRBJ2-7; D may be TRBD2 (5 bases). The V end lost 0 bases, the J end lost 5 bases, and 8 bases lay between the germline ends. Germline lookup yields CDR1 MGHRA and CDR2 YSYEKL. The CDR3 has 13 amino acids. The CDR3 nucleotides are TGCGCCAGCAGCCAAGAACGGGGAAACGAGCAGTACTTC. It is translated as CASSQERGNEQYF.

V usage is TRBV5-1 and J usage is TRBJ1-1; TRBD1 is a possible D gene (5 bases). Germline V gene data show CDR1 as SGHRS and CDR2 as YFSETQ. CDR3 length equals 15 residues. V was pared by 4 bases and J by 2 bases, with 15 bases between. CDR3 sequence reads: CASSRTDTPNTEAFF. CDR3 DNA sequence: TGCGCCAGCAGCCGCACGGACACCCCTAACACTGAAGCTTTCTTT.

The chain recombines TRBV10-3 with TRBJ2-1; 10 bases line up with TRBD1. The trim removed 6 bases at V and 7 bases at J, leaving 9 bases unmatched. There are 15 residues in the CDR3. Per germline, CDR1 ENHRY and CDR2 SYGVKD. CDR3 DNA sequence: TGTGCCATCAGAGCCGGGACAGGGGAAAATAATGAGCAGTTCTTC. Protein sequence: CAIRAGTGENNEQFF.

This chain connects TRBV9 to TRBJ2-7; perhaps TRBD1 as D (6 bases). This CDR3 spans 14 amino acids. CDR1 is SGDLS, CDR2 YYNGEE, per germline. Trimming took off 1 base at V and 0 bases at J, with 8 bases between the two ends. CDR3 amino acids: CASSVQGSSYEQYF. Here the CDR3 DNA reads TGTGCCAGCAGCGTACAGGGGAGCTCCTACGAGCAGTACTTC.

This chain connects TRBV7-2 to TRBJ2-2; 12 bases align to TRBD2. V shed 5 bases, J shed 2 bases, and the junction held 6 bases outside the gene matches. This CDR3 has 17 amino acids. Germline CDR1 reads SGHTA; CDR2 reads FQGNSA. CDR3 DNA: TGTGCCAGCAGCCCGAGACTAGCGGGGGAAAACACCGGGGAGCTGTTTTTT. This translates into CASSPRLAGENTGELFF.

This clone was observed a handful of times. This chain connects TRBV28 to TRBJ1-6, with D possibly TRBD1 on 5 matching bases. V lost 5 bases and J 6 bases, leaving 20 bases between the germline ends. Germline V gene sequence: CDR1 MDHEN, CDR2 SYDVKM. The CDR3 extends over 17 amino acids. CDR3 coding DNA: TGTGCCAGCAGTATACAGGCGGGAGGTTCCATTAATTCACCCCTCCACTTT. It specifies CASSIQAGGSINSPLHF.

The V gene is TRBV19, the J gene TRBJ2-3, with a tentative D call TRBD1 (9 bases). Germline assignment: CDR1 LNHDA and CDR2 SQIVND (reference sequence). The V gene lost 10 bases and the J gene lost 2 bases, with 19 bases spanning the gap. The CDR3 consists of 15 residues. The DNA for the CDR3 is TGTGCCACCGGGGGGGACAGGGCCTACACAGATACGCAGTATTTT. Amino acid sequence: CATGGDRAYTDTQYF.

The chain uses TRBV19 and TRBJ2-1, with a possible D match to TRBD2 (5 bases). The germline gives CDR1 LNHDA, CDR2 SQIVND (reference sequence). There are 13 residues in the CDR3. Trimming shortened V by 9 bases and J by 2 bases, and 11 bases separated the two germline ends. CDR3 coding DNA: TGTGCCAGCGCCCCCGGGGCCTACAATGAGCAGTTCTTC. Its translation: CASAPGAYNEQFF. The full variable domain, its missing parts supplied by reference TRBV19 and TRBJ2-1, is DGGITQSPKYLFRKEGQNVTLSCEQNLNHDAMYWYRQDPGQGLRLIYYSQIVNDFQKGDIAEGYSVSREKKESFPLTVTSAQKNPTAFYLCASAPGAYNEQFFGPGTRLTVL.

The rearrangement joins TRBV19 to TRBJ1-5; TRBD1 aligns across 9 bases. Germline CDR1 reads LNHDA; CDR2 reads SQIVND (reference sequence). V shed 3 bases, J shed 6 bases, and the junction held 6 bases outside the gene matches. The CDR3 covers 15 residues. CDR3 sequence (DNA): TGTGCCAGTAGTATGGGACAGGGCGTGGGTCAGCCCCAGCATTTT. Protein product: CASSMGQGVGQPQHF.